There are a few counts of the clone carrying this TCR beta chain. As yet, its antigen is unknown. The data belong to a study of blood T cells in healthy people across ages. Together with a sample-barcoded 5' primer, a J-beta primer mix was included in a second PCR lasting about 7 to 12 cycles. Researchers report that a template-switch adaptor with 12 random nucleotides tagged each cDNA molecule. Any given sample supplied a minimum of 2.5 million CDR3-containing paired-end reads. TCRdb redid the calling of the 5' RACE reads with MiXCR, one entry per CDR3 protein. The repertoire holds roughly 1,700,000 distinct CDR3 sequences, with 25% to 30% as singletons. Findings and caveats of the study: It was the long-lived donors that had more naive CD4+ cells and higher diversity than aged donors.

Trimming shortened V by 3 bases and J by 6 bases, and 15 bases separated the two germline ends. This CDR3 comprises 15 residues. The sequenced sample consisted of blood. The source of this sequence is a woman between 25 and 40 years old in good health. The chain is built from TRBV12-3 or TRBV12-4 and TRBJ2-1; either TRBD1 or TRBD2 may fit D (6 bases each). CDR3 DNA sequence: TGTGCCAGCAGTTTGCGCGGGACACTCCTCAATGAGCAGTTCTTC. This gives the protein CASSLRGTLLNEQFF.